The T cell receptor beta chain described here comes from a study of blood T cells in healthy people across ages. Study results and limitations: A roughly linear age-dependent decrease characterized TCR beta diversity per million T cells.

CDR1 and CDR2 from the germline V gene are SQVTM and ANQGSEA. After removal of 1 base from V and 11 bases from J, the junction contained 15 bases not matched to a gene. The CDR3 extends over 15 amino acids. Alongside a J-beta primer mix, a sample-barcoded 5' primer served in a second PCR lasting roughly 7 to 11 cycles. TCRdb used MiXCR to reprocess the 5' RACE reads, holding one entry per CDR3 protein. There are 550,000 to 800,000 distinct CDR3 sequences in the sample; around 32% occur only once, and approximately 15% lies in the top ten. This clonotype turned up a few times. The antigen is undetermined. Since a much larger clone is just one base distant, this may be a read error.

This chain links TRBV29-1 with TRBJ2-5; 8 bases match TRBD1. The source is a woman aged 80 or over in good health. Specimen: blood. The chain's CDR3 is CSVEVLGQARGGQYF. The CDR3 bases are TGCAGCGTTGAAGTTCTGGGACAGGCCCGAGGAGGGCAGTACTTC.